The source of this T cell receptor (beta chain) is a study of T cell changes during pregnancy in multiple sclerosis. TCRdb's table, derived via immunoSEQ multiplex PCR, lists solely in-frame clones and lacks some. Of tens of thousands of clones in the sample, approximately 93% were seen once. The specimen comprised CD8+ T cells from peripheral blood mononuclear cells, sampled in the second trimester of pregnancy. The receptor was derived from a female donor with multiple sclerosis, enrolled in a pregnancy study.

In DNA form, the CDR3 reads TGTGCCAGTAGTTGGAAGGCAGGGGGTGGCTACACCTTC. It translates to CASSWKAGGGYTF. V and J are TRBV19 and TRBJ1-2, with 7 nucleotides matching TRBD1. CDR3 length: 13 amino acids. V was clipped by 5 bases and J by 7 bases; unmatched bases: 7. Per the germline V gene, CDR1 is LNHDA and CDR2 is SQIVND (reference sequence).